This T cell receptor (beta chain) comes out of a study of response to subunit inactivated influenza vaccine. Study findings and constraints: Authors suggested each seasonal influenza vaccination recruits few new T cells.

TCRdb used MiXCR to reprocess the RT-PCR reads, holding one entry per CDR3 protein. Seen here are approximately 230,000 distinct CDR3 sequences, 9.5% to 15% observed once, and the top ten hold 7.8%. For this clonotype: No antigen is known for it.

The CDR3 sequence is 13 residues long. CDR1 is SGHVS and CDR2 is FQNEAQ in the germline V gene. V was shortened by 5 bases and J by 3 bases, with 9 bases between the two germline ends. This chain joins TRBV7-8 and TRBJ2-3; unclear D gene. The sequenced sample was non-naive T cells sorted from PBMCs, obtained around 15 days before vaccination. The sequence was collected from a man aged 45 to 65 who received an inactivated influenza vaccine. CDR3 amino acids: CASSGYMTDTQYF. CDR3 nucleotides: TGTGCCAGCAGCGGTTACATGACAGATACGCAGTATTTT.